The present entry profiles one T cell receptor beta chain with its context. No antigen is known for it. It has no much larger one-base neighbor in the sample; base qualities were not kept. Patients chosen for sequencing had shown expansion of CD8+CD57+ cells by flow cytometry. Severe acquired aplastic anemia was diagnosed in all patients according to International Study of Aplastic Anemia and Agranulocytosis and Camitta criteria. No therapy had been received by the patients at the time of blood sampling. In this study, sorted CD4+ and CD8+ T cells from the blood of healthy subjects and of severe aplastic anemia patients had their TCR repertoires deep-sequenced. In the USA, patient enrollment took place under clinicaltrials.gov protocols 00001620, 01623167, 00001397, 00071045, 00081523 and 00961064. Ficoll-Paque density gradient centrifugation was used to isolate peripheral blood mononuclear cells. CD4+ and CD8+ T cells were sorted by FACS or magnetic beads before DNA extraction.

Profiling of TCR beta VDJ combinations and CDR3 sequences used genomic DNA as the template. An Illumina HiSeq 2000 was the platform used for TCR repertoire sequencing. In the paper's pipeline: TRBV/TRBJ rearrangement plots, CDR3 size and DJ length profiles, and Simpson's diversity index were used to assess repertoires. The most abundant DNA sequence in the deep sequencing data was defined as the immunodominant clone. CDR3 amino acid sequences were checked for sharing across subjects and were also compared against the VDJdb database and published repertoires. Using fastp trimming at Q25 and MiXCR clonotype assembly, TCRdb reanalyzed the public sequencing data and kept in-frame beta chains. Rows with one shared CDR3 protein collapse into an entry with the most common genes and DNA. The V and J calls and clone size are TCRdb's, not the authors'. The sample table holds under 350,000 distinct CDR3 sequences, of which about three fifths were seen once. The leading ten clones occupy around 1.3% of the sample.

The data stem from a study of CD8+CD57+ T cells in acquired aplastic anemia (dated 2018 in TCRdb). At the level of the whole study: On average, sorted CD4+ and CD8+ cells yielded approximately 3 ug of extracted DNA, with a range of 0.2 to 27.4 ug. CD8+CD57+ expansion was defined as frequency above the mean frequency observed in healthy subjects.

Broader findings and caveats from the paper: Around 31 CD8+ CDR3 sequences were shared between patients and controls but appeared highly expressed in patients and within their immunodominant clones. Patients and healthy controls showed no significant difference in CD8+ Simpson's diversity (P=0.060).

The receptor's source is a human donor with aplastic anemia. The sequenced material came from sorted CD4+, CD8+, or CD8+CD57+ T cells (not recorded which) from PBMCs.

The CDR3 amino acid sequence is: CASRELAGVSTDTQYF. The nucleotide sequence reads TGTGCCAGCAGAGAACTAGCGGGGGTTAGCACAGATACGCAGTATTTT. This sequence uses TRBV6-5 and TRBJ2-3; TRBD2 fits 11 bases in the junction. Germline trimming amounts to 6 bases on V and 0 bases on J, with 5 as the count of junction bases outside the gene matches. The CDR3 covers 16 residues, taking in both the cysteine and the phenylalanine. Only the CDR3 part of the read is kept: 48 bases, read in frame from the first base. As encoded in the germline V gene, CDR1 is MNHEY while CDR2 is SVGAGI.